This T cell receptor (beta chain) emerged from a study of yellow fever vaccine responses in identical twins. Study results and caveats: Reports say the vaccine T cell response in twins looked partly convergent and partly personalized.

With respect to this clonotype: Its antigen is still unknown.

The trim removed 0 bases at V and 6 bases at J, leaving 6 bases unmatched. This CDR3 comprises 15 residues. Germline CDR1 and CDR2: SGHDN and FVKESK. TCRdb called the RT-PCR reads again in MiXCR, with one record for every CDR3 protein. The sample consists of 20,000 or so distinct CDR3 sequences, about 65% of them appearing once. This specimen was T cells from blood (PBMCs), unsorted or a sorted subset (not recorded which), taken before or after yellow fever vaccination (not recorded which). This TCR came from a woman in her late teens or twenties who received the yellow fever vaccine. The chain employs TRBV14 and TRBJ1-2; TRBD1 agrees at 8 bases. The CDR3 region is CASSQDPGGANGYTF. Written as DNA, the CDR3 is TGTGCCAGCAGCCAAGACCCAGGGGGCGCAAATGGCTACACCTTC. Drawing the rest from reference TRBV14 and TRBJ1-2, the complete variable domain is EAGVTQFPSHSVIEKGQTVTLRCDPISGHDNLYWYRRVMGKEIKFLLHFVKESKQDESGMPNNRFLAERTGGTYSTLKVQPAELEDSGVYFCASSQDPGGANGYTFGSGTRLTVV.